This T cell receptor (beta chain) was sequenced for a study of blood T cell repertoires in COVID-19. Study information: Samples taken during acute and convalescent COVID-19 were collected in the United States, Italy and Spain.

Clinical history as reported by participants underpinned cohort assignment. The length of the CDR3 is 21 residues. CDR1 and CDR2 (germline): LNHDA, SQIVND (reference sequence). Trimming stripped 5 bases from V and 1 base from J, with 30 bases between. In the authors' workflow: Reference gene primers were amplified, and this amplification served to estimate nucleated cell counts. Generated by immunoSEQ multiplex PCR, the TCRdb table keeps only in-frame clones and is missing some. V and J calls and clone size follow that table, whereas D and trimming were derived from the DNA. The table has 180,000 or so clones, around 86% seen once.

The sample consisted of PBMCs or T cells enriched from blood (not recorded which). This TCR was sampled from a man aged 40-49 years with acute COVID-19. This chain links TRBV19 with TRBJ1-3, with D possibly being TRBD1 (5 bases). CDR3 protein: CASSPLRWTTQDVASGNTIYF. Here the CDR3 DNA reads TGTGCCAGTAGTCCCCTCCGCTGGACAACTCAGGATGTCGCATCTGGAAACACCATATATTTT.